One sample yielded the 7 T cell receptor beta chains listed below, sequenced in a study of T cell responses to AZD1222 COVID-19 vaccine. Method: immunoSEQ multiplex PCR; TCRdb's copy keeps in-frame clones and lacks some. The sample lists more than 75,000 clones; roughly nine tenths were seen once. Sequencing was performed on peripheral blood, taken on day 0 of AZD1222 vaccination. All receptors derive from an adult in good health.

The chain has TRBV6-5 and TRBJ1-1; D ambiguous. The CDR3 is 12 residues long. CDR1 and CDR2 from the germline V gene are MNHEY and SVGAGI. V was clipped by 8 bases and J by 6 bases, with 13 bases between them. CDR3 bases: TGTGCCAGCGGACGGTTGGATCCTGAAGCTTTCTTT. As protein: CASGRLDPEAFF.

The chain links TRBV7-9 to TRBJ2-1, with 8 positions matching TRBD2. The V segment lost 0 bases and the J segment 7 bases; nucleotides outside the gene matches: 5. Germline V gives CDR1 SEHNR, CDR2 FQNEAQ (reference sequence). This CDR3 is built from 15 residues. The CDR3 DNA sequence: TGTGCCAGCAGCTTAGCTAGCGGGACCGTAAATGAGCAGTTCTTC. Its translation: CASSLASGTVNEQFF.

The CDR3 DNA sequence: TGTGCCAGCACCTTGGAGGGGCTTCACCAGCCCCAGCATTTT. Translating gives CASTLEGLHQPQHF. The genes are TRBV28 and TRBJ1-5, with D perhaps TRBD1 (5 bases). The CDR3 length is 14 residues. Per the germline V gene, CDR1 is MDHEN and CDR2 is SYDVKM. V lost 7 bases to trimming and J lost 7 bases, with 17 bases between them.

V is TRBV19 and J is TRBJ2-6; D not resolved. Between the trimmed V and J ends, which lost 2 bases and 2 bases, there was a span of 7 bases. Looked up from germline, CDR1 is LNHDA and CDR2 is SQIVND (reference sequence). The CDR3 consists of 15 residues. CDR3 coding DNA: TGTGCCAGTAGTATAAGGCCGGCTGGGGCCAACGTCCTGACTTTC. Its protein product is CASSIRPAGANVLTF.

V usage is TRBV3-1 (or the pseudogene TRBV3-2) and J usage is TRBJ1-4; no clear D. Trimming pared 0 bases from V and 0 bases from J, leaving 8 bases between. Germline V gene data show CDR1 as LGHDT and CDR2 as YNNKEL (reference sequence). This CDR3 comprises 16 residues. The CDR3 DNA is TGTGCCAGCAGCCAAGAGGCGGGAACAACTAATGAAAAACTGTTTTTT. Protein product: CASSQEAGTTNEKLFF.

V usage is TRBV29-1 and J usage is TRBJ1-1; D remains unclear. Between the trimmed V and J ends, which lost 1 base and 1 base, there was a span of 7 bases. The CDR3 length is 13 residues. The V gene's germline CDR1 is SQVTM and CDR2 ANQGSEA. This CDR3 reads CSVEGLQNTEAFF. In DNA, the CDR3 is TGCAGCGTTGAAGGACTACAGAACACTGAAGCTTTCTTT.

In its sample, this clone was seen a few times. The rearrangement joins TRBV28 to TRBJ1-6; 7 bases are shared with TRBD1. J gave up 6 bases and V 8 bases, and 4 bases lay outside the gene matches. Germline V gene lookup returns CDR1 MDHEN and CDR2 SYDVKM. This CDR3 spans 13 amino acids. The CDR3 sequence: CASHRQGNSPLHF. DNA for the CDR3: TGTGCCAGCCACCGACAGGGTAATTCACCCCTCCACTTT.